One sample yielded the 3 T cell receptor beta chains listed below, sequenced in a study of post-analysis software for immune sequencing data (dated by TCRdb to about 2015). What the work shows at the level of the full study, not this receptor alone: Patients showed significantly higher frequencies than controls for a handful of TRBV segments, among them TRBV5-6, TRBV5-1 and TRBV20-1.

The library was built by means of PCR. The sequencer was an Illumina HiSeq 2500. Unique molecular identifiers were incorporated into TCR beta cDNA libraries to reduce PCR and sequencing biases. In TCRdb, the public reads were trimmed at Q25 with fastp and aligned with MiXCR, with productive beta chains retained. Rows are unified per CDR3 protein, each entry keeping the most common DNA and genes. For this sample there are roughly 800,000 distinct CDR3 sequences; about half appear just once. The ten most abundant clones make up roughly 4.9% of the sample. These receptors are not linked to any known antigen. The specimen sequenced was blood. Every receptor here comes from a girl aged 10 to 17 with multiple sclerosis.

The chain has TRBV7-8 and TRBJ2-5, with TRBD2 matching over 11 bases. CDR1 and CDR2 (germline): SGHVS, FQNEAQ. CDR3 length: 16 residues. After removal of 5 bases from V and 11 bases from J, the junction contained 16 bases not matched to a gene. The DNA for the CDR3 is TGTGCCAGCAGCCTCGGGACTAGCGGAGCCGGGGGGGAGCAGTACTTC. Protein sequence: CASSLGTSGAGGEQYF.

The chain links TRBV4-1 to TRBJ1-1, with D perhaps matching TRBD1 (5 bases). The CDR3 covers 16 residues. Germline V gene sequence: CDR1 MGHRA, CDR2 YSYEKL. The V end was cut by 4 bases, the J end by 3 bases, with 18 bases between. As DNA, the CDR3 is TGCGCCAGCAGCCTCCTCGACAGCGCCGAATACACTGAAGCTTTCTTT. Its translation: CASSLLDSAEYTEAFF.

This rearrangement joins TRBV7-2 to TRBJ2-1; D remains unclear. The V end lost 5 bases, the J end lost 5 bases, and 19 bases lay between the germline ends. The CDR3 consists of 16 residues. Germline loops: CDR1 SGHTA, CDR2 FQGNSA. CDR3 bases: TGTGCCAGCAGCCCCCACCCGGGTCCCCTAAACAATGAGCAGTTCTTC. It is translated as CASSPHPGPLNNEQFF.